This TCR beta chain derives from a study of blood T cells in healthy people across ages. V was cut by 3 bases and J by 9 bases, with 18 bases left in between. Germline V lookup: CDR1 DFQATT, CDR2 SNEGSKA (reference sequence). This CDR3 is 14 amino acids long. This clonotype was detected ten times or more. Primers used in a second PCR of about 7 to 12 cycles were a sample-barcoded 5' primer and a J-beta primer mix. The authors tagged each cDNA molecule using a template-switch adaptor with 12 random nucleotides. Per sample, CDR3-containing paired-end reads numbered at least 2.5 million. From the 5' RACE reads, TCRdb called clonotypes with MiXCR, one entry per CDR3 protein. The table lists fewer than 800,000 distinct CDR3 sequences, about 30% of them singletons.

The V call is TRBV20-1, the J call TRBJ1-5; possible D gene TRBD1, 6 bases. The receptor comes from a woman older than 75 in good health. Material for sequencing was blood. The CDR3 DNA reads TGCAGTGCTAGCCCCCCGGGGACACTCTCGCCCCAGCATTTT. Translated, it gives CSASPPGTLSPQHF.